The 24 T cell receptor beta chains in this list originate from one sample, sequenced in a study of T cells in Graves' hyperthyroidism and ophthalmopathy. TCR beta CDR3 regions were amplified from RNA transcripts. First-round RT-PCR of the TCR CDR3 relied on the HTBI primer set. One entry per CDR3 protein, called by TCRdb with MiXCR from the multiplex PCR reads. The table lists 350,000 to 450,000 distinct CDR3 sequences, approximately 13% of them singletons, with 9.5% to 11% in the top ten. Sequenced: blood. Every receptor here comes from a woman aged 55-69 years with Graves' hyperthyroidism.

This clonotype appeared many times. The DNA of the CDR3 is TGTGCCAGCTCACCACGACAGGGTACCCACACTGAAGCTTTCTTT. Amino acid sequence: CASSPRQGTHTEAFF. The chain carries TRBV18 and TRBJ1-1; 7 positions match TRBD1. Germline trimming cut 1 base from V and 3 bases from J; bases unmatched to any gene: 5. This CDR3 has 15 amino acids. The germline CDR1 and CDR2 sequences are KGHSH and LQKENI. Full variable domain (remainder filled in from reference TRBV18 and TRBJ1-1): NAGVMQNPRHLVRRRGQEARLRCSPMKGHSHVYWYRQLPEEGLKFMVYLQKENIIDESGMPKERFSAEFPKEGPSILRIQQVVRGDSAAYFCASSPRQGTHTEAFFGQGTRLTVV.

This clonotype was observed at least ten times. CDR3 in DNA: TGTGCCAGCAGCTTGGATACAGGTCACTACGAGCAGTACTTC. Protein sequence: CASSLDTGHYEQYF. V gene TRBV7-6 combines with J gene TRBJ2-7; the D gene is possibly TRBD1 (5 bases). Trimming took 3 bases from V and 3 from J, leaving 12 bases between them. The CDR3 is 14 residues long. Germline V CDR1 and CDR2: SGHVS, FNYEAQ.

This clonotype was counted many times. The chain recombines TRBV7-2 with TRBJ1-2; D gene uncertain. Deletions cut 6 bases from V and 0 bases from J, with 11 bases between. Germline V gives CDR1 SGHTA, CDR2 FQGNSA. The CDR3 has 14 residues. CDR3 loop: CASSYPNANYGYTF. In DNA, the CDR3 is TGTGCCAGCAGTTACCCAAACGCTAACTATGGCTACACCTTC. The whole variable domain, filled in from reference TRBV7-2 and TRBJ1-2, reads GAGVSQSPSNKVTEKGKDVELRCDPISGHTALYWYRQSLGQGLEFLIYFQGNSAPDKSGLPSDRFSAERTGGSVSTLTIQRTQQEDSAVYLCASSYPNANYGYTFGSGTRLTVV.

This rearrangement joins TRBV6-1 to TRBJ1-2; D is unclear. Trimming removed 3 bases from V and 4 bases from J, with 9 bases in between. The CDR3 runs to 13 residues. Germline V gene lookup returns CDR1 MNHNS and CDR2 SASEGT. CDR3 in DNA: TGTGCCAGCAGTGACGAGACTAGCTATGGCTACACCTTC. As protein: CASSDETSYGYTF.

The chain uses TRBV7-8 and TRBJ2-7; weak D call: TRBD2 (6 bases). CDR1 is SGHVS, CDR2 FQNEAQ, per germline. The CDR3 loop spans 17 amino acids. V shed 0 bases and J shed 3 bases, with 18 bases lying between them. CDR3 sequence reads: CASSLARDPRYYYEQYF. The CDR3 DNA reads TGTGCCAGCAGCTTAGCGCGGGACCCAAGGTATTACTACGAGCAGTACTTC.

As concerns this clonotype: A much larger clone differs from this one at a single base, so this may be a read error. The chain recombines TRBV18 with TRBJ1-2; 9 bases agree with TRBD1. The CDR3 contains 14 residues. Looked up from germline, CDR1 is KGHSH and CDR2 is LQKENI. The CDR3, as DNA: TGTGCCAGCTCACCAGGGACAGGGAACTGTGGCTACACCTTC. Its translation: CASSPGTGNCGYTF. Complete variable domain (other parts from reference TRBV18 and TRBJ1-2): NAGVMQNPRHLVRRRGQEARLRCSPMKGHSHVYWYRQLPEEGLKFMVYLQKENIIDESGMPKERFSAEFPKEGPSILRIQQVVRGDSAAYFCASSPGTGNCGYTFGSGTRLTVV.

This clonotype was counted at least ten times. The rearrangement joins TRBV30 to TRBJ2-7; no clear D. V was trimmed by 1 base and J by 2 bases, leaving 6 bases between them. The CDR3 totals 12 residues. Germline V gene data show CDR1 as GTSNPN and CDR2 as SVGIG (reference sequence). CDR3 protein: CAWSALTYEQYF. CDR3 coding DNA: TGTGCCTGGAGTGCCTTAACCTACGAGCAGTACTTC. The full variable domain, in which reference TRBV30 and TRBJ2-7 provide the parts outside the CDR3, is SQTIHQWPATLVQPVGSPLSLECTVEGTSNPNLYWYRQAAGRGLQLLFYSVGIGQISSEVPQNLSASRPQDRQFILSSKKLLLSDSGFYLCAWSALTYEQYFGPGTRLTVT.

This clonotype showed up many times. The gene calls are TRBV24-1 and TRBJ2-3; D is unresolved. The CDR3 length is 16 residues. Germline CDR1 and CDR2: KGHDR and SFDVKD. V was shortened by 3 bases and J by 0 bases, with 12 bases between the two germline ends. CDR3 residues: CATSDDRVESTDTQYF. In DNA, the CDR3 is TGTGCCACCAGTGATGACCGGGTGGAAAGCACAGATACGCAGTATTTT.

This clonotype occurred many times. The V gene is TRBV12-3 or TRBV12-4, the J gene TRBJ1-2; TRBD1 is a possible D gene (6 bases). V was trimmed by 7 bases and J by 4 bases, leaving 16 bases between them. This CDR3 spans 14 amino acids. The CDR3 DNA reads as TGTGCCAGCATTCATTCGGGGGGCGCCTATGGCTACACCTTC. Its translation: CASIHSGGAYGYTF.

This sequence joins TRBV27 and TRBJ2-3; D might be TRBD1 (6 bases). CDR3 length: 14 residues. CDR1 and CDR2 (germline): MNHEY, SMNVEV (reference sequence). The germline V and J ends were trimmed by 3 bases and 3 bases, with 10 bases remaining between them. The CDR3 bases are TGTGCCAGCAGTTTCCTAGGGGGAACAGATACGCAGTATTTT. Its translation: CASSFLGGTDTQYF.

This clonotype showed up many times. At one end the junction does not follow the germline gene, possibly because of a read error. The rearrangement links TRBV28 to TRBJ2-4; D gene ambiguous. The germline V gene encodes CDR1 MDHEN and CDR2 SYDVKM. The CDR3 totals 15 residues. DNA for the CDR3: TGTGCCAGCAGCCCCGGGTCTTTAGCCCAAAACATTCAGTACTTC. Translation gives CASSPGSLAQNIQYF.

This clonotype occurred many times. The rearrangement uses TRBV20-1 and TRBJ2-7; D possibly corresponds to TRBD2 (5 bases). Germline V lookup: CDR1 DFQATT, CDR2 SNEGSKA (reference sequence). This CDR3 has 13 residues. Between the trimmed V and J ends, which lost 7 bases and 5 bases, there was a span of 18 bases. CDR3 in amino acids: CSGVEVHSHEQYF. The CDR3 nucleotides are TGCAGTGGGGTGGAGGTACATTCCCACGAGCAGTACTTC.

This clonotype was observed a few times. CDR3 nucleotides: TGTGCCAGCAGGACACCGGGACAGTCTTTCTCTGGAAACACCATATATTTT. Protein sequence: CASRTPGQSFSGNTIYF. The V call is TRBV28, the J call TRBJ1-3; TRBD1 matches 7 bases. The trim removed 6 bases at V and 0 bases at J, leaving 11 bases unmatched. CDR1 is MDHEN, CDR2 SYDVKM, per germline. CDR3 length: 17 amino acids.

The gene calls are TRBV9 and TRBJ1-6; TRBD1 is a possible D gene (5 bases). This CDR3 comprises 14 residues. Per germline, CDR1 SGDLS and CDR2 YYNGEE. V lost 5 bases, J lost 11 bases, and 17 bases lay in between. The CDR3 bases are TGTGCCAGCAGTCCCCCGGCGTCAGGGACACCCCTCCACTTT. Translating it yields CASSPPASGTPLHF.

This clonotype has at least ten counts. V is TRBV6-1 and J is TRBJ2-7; 9 positions agree with TRBD1. Germline V CDR1 and CDR2: MNHNS, SASEGT. The trim removed 8 bases at V and 2 bases at J, leaving 7 bases unmatched. This CDR3 is built from 14 residues. The CDR3, as DNA: TGTGCCAGCCACCGTCGGGACAGGGCCTACGAGCAGTACTTC. This codes for CASHRRDRAYEQYF.

This clonotype turned up a few times. This chain links TRBV18 with TRBJ2-2; D may be TRBD2 (6 bases). CDR3 length: 14 residues. Germline V lookup: CDR1 KGHSH, CDR2 LQKENI. V was cut by 3 bases and J by 1 base, with 6 bases left in between. The CDR3 region is CASSPGLNTGELFF. The CDR3, as DNA: TGTGCCAGCTCACCGGGACTGAACACCGGGGAGCTGTTTTTT. Full variable domain (rest looked up from reference TRBV18 and TRBJ2-2): NAGVMQNPRHLVRRRGQEARLRCSPMKGHSHVYWYRQLPEEGLKFMVYLQKENIIDESGMPKERFSAEFPKEGPSILRIQQVVRGDSAAYFCASSPGLNTGELFFGEGSRLTVL.

This clonotype occurred a few times. This sequence joins TRBV5-1 and TRBJ2-7; the D is unclear. CDR1 is SGHRS, CDR2 YFSETQ, per germline. V was cut by 0 bases and J by 6 bases, with 13 bases left in between. The CDR3 consists of 14 residues. For the CDR3, the DNA is TGCGCCAGCAGCTTGGGACCCAGCGCCCGCGAGCAGTACTTC. It translates to CASSLGPSAREQYF.

Ten or more counts support this clonotype. The chain combines TRBV5-1 with TRBJ2-1, with unresolved D. CDR1 SGHRS and CDR2 YFSETQ come from the germline V gene. The CDR3 runs to 14 residues. V lost 0 bases to trimming and J lost 0 bases, with 4 bases between them. The CDR3 coding sequence is TGCGCCAGCAGCTTGGAGGTCTCCTACAATGAGCAGTTCTTC. Translation: CASSLEVSYNEQFF.

The chain is built from TRBV28 and TRBJ1-2, with D perhaps TRBD1 (5 bases). The CDR3 covers 15 residues. CDR1 is MDHEN, CDR2 SYDVKM, per germline. V lost 5 bases and J lost 4, with 17 bases in between. The CDR3 here is CASSLDSGLGYGYTF. The CDR3 nucleotides read TGTGCCAGCAGTCTAGACAGCGGACTTGGCTATGGCTACACCTTC.

This clonotype was counted ten times or more. The V call is TRBV12-3 or TRBV12-4, the J call TRBJ1-1, with a weak D call TRBD1 (5 bases). With 6 bases removed from V and 1 base from J, the gap between germline ends came to 15 bases. The CDR3 totals 15 residues. CDR3 amino acids: CASRPPGDPNTEAFF. CDR3 sequence (DNA): TGTGCCAGCAGGCCTCCCGGGGACCCGAACACTGAAGCTTTCTTT.

This clonotype appeared many times. The V and J genes are TRBV18 and TRBJ1-1, with D possibly TRBD1 on 6 matching bases. Germline V gene lookup returns CDR1 KGHSH and CDR2 LQKENI. The ends were cut back, 0 bases at V and 4 bases at J, with 9 bases in the middle. This CDR3 spans 14 amino acids. The CDR3 DNA reads as TGTGCCAGCTCACCACCGACAGGTTTCACTGAAGCTTTCTTT. Encoded protein: CASSPPTGFTEAFF.

This clonotype was seen repeatedly, ten times or more. The V gene is TRBV28, the J gene TRBJ2-2, with 10 bases matching TRBD2. The CDR3 spans 13 residues. Germline V gene lookup returns CDR1 MDHEN and CDR2 SYDVKM. The J segment lost 4 bases and the V segment lost 9 bases, leaving 2 bases of the junction unmatched. The CDR3 coding sequence is TGTGCCAGTAGCGGGAGGACCACCGGGGAGCTGTTTTTT. As protein: CASSGRTTGELFF.

V usage is TRBV3-1 and J usage is TRBJ2-1; 11 bases align to TRBD2. Germline trimming cut 1 base from V and 5 bases from J; bases unmatched to any gene: 10. The V gene's germline CDR1 is LGHDT and CDR2 YNNKEL (reference sequence). The CDR3 is made up of 18 amino acids. Here the CDR3 reads CASSQVPGLAVADNEQFF. The CDR3 coding sequence is TGTGCCAGCAGCCAAGTACCGGGACTAGCGGTTGCCGACAATGAGCAGTTCTTC.

This clonotype was seen many times. The chain joins TRBV27 to TRBJ1-1; no clear D. The CDR3 length is 17 residues. The V gene's germline CDR1 is MNHEY and CDR2 SMNVEV (reference sequence). V lost 7 bases and J 0 bases, leaving 21 bases between the germline ends. Here the CDR3 reads CASTPSGGRSMNTEAFF. CDR3 DNA: TGTGCCAGCACCCCTAGCGGAGGAAGATCTATGAACACTGAAGCTTTCTTT.